The 26 T cell receptor beta chains below come from one sample, sequenced in a study of blood T cell repertoires in COVID-19. Here immunoSEQ multiplex PCR was the method, and the copy in TCRdb shows in-frame clones only, minus some. Among over 300,000 clones, about four fifths were seen once, and the ten largest hold 0.95% to 1.5%. The sequencing sample was made of peripheral blood. Receptor source: a woman aged 50 to 60 with acute or convalescent COVID-19.

The CDR3 reads CASTLLAGGGGEQFF. The CDR3 DNA is TGTGCCAGCACCCTTCTAGCGGGGGGCGGAGGTGAGCAGTTCTTC. The rearrangement uses TRBV2 and TRBJ2-1; TRBD2 matches 11 bases. The CDR3 contains 15 residues. Looked up from germline, CDR1 is SNHLY and CDR2 is FYNNEI. The V and J ends lost 7 bases and 9 bases, in that order; junction bases with no gene match: 11.

CDR3 in DNA: TGTGCCAGCAGTTTAAAAATAGACAGGGGGCATGGCTACACCTTC. Translation: CASSLKIDRGHGYTF. This chain uses TRBV27 with TRBJ1-2; 10 bases are shared with TRBD1. V lost 2 bases and J lost 6; bases outside the gene matches: 6. CDR1 is MNHEY and CDR2 is SMNVEV in the germline V gene (reference sequence). The CDR3 consists of 15 residues.

The V call is TRBV7-2, the J call TRBJ1-3; D gene unclear. Trimming removed 5 bases from V and 0 bases from J, with 14 bases in between. CDR1 and CDR2 (germline): SGHTA, FQGNSA. The CDR3 is made up of 16 amino acids. CDR3 region: CASSPTGGHSGNTIYF. The CDR3 bases are TGTGCCAGCAGCCCAACGGGAGGCCACTCTGGAAACACCATATATTTT. Full variable domain (missing parts from reference TRBV7-2 and TRBJ1-3): GAGVSQSPSNKVTEKGKDVELRCDPISGHTALYWYRQSLGQGLEFLIYFQGNSAPDKSGLPSDRFSAERTGGSVSTLTIQRTQQEDSAVYLCASSPTGGHSGNTIYFGEGSWLTVV.

The rearrangement joins TRBV19 to TRBJ1-4; 10 bases agree with TRBD1. With 8 bases clipped from V and 8 bases from J, the junction kept 8 bases outside the gene matches. Germline loops: CDR1 LNHDA, CDR2 SQIVND (reference sequence). There are 14 residues in the CDR3. The CDR3 region is CASLPGTGAEKLFF. The CDR3 nucleotides read TGTGCCAGTCTCCCCGGGACAGGGGCCGAAAAACTGTTTTTT.

This clone was counted between two and nine times. The V call is TRBV19, the J call TRBJ2-5, with D possibly TRBD1 on 6 matching bases. This CDR3 is built from 16 residues. Germline CDR1 is LNHDA and CDR2 is SQIVND (reference sequence). The germline V and J ends were trimmed by 4 bases and 3 bases, with 18 bases remaining between them. This chain's CDR3 is CASSTQQGTSKETQYF. CDR3 DNA: TGTGCCAGTAGTACCCAGCAGGGGACATCAAAAGAGACCCAGTACTTC.

V is TRBV5-1 and J is TRBJ1-2, with 10 positions matching TRBD1. V was pared by 2 bases and J by 8 bases, with 9 bases of the junction left unmatched. Looked up from germline, CDR1 is SGHRS and CDR2 is YFSETQ. The CDR3 is made up of 15 amino acids. The CDR3 nucleotides read TGCGCCAGCAGCTTTTCCCCGGGACAGGGGAAGGGCTACACCTTC. Translating gives CASSFSPGQGKGYTF.

Here the CDR3 DNA reads TGTGCCAGCAGCTCCCCCGGGACAGATTCACCCCTCCACTTT. Residues: CASSSPGTDSPLHF. The chain employs TRBV7-2 and TRBJ1-6; 7 bases map to TRBD1. V lost 4 bases to trimming and J lost 8 bases; unmatched junction nucleotides: 5. Looked up from germline, CDR1 is SGHTA and CDR2 is FQGNSA. This CDR3 comprises 14 residues.

The rearrangement uses TRBV5-1 and TRBJ2-1; 9 bases align to TRBD2. Germline loops: CDR1 SGHRS, CDR2 YFSETQ. The CDR3 is 15 residues long. V shed 4 bases, J shed 4 bases, and the junction held 6 bases outside the gene matches. The CDR3 loop reads CASSALAGPYNEQFF. CDR3 in DNA: TGCGCCAGCAGCGCCCTAGCGGGACCTTACAATGAGCAGTTCTTC.

The gene calls are TRBV11-3 and TRBJ2-1; tentative D call: TRBD2 (5 bases). CDR1 is SGHNT, CDR2 YENEEA, per germline. The V and J ends lost 5 bases and 6 bases respectively, with 17 bases between them. The length of the CDR3 is 15 residues. The CDR3 reads CASSQGNGMGNEQFF. Written as DNA, the CDR3 is TGTGCCAGCAGCCAAGGGAACGGGATGGGCAATGAGCAGTTCTTC.

The V and J genes are TRBV19 and TRBJ2-7, with unresolved D. This CDR3 comprises 12 residues. V shed 2 bases and J shed 7 bases, with 9 bases lying between them. Germline CDR1 LNHDA, CDR2 SQIVND (reference sequence). The CDR3 sequence is CASSIYPGEQYF. The CDR3 DNA sequence: TGTGCCAGTAGTATATATCCGGGTGAGCAGTACTTC.

The V and J genes are TRBV30 and TRBJ2-3, with 7 bases lining up with TRBD1. V trimming: 4 bases; J trimming: 6 bases; junction bases outside the gene matches: 4. CDR1 GTSNPN and CDR2 SVGIG come from the germline V gene (reference sequence). This CDR3 comprises 12 residues. CDR3 protein: CAWTETGDTQYF. CDR3 coding DNA: TGTGCCTGGACCGAGACAGGGGATACGCAGTATTTT.

V and J are TRBV27 and TRBJ1-4; 9 nucleotides line up with TRBD1. The trim removed 6 bases at V and 7 bases at J, leaving 9 bases unmatched. Germline loops: CDR1 MNHEY, CDR2 SMNVEV (reference sequence). CDR3 size: 15 residues. This CDR3 is CASRDSGTGIEKLFF. In nucleotides, the CDR3 is TGTGCCAGCAGAGACTCCGGGACAGGGATTGAAAAACTGTTTTTT.

The V gene is TRBV18, the J gene TRBJ2-2, with 9 bases identical to TRBD2. From germline, CDR1 is KGHSH and CDR2 LQKENI. J gave up 2 bases and V 1 base, and 5 bases lay outside the gene matches. CDR3 length equals 17 residues. The CDR3 protein is CASSPRVAGDNTGELFF. The CDR3 nucleotides are TGTGCCAGCTCACCACGGGTAGCGGGAGATAACACCGGGGAGCTGTTTTTT.

This chain connects TRBV3-1 (or the pseudogene TRBV3-2) to TRBJ1-4, with 7 bases aligning to TRBD1. The germline V gene encodes CDR1 LGHDT and CDR2 YNNKEL (reference sequence). The J segment lost 8 bases and the V segment lost 4 bases, leaving 7 bases of the junction unmatched. CDR3 length: 14 residues. CDR3 sequence: CASSPMGRGEKLFF. CDR3 in DNA: TGTGCCAGCAGCCCCATGGGCAGGGGGGAAAAACTGTTTTTT.

The V call is TRBV6-2 or TRBV6-3, the J call TRBJ1-5; D perhaps matches TRBD1 (5 bases). Germline CDR1 is MNHEY and CDR2 is SVGEGT. The CDR3 consists of 14 residues. The V gene lost 4 bases and the J gene lost 4 bases, with 11 bases spanning the gap. CDR3 residues: CASSLRQLNQPQHF. The CDR3 nucleotides are TGTGCCAGCAGTTTAAGACAGCTTAATCAGCCCCAGCATTTT.

The genes are TRBV6-1 and TRBJ1-1, with D uncertain. This CDR3 has 16 amino acids. The V end lost 3 bases, the J end lost 0 bases, and 14 bases lay between the germline ends. Looked up from germline, CDR1 is MNHNS and CDR2 is SASEGT. In DNA form, the CDR3 reads TGTGCCAGCAGTGAGGGCCCCGCAGTCATGAACACTGAAGCTTTCTTT. Translating gives CASSEGPAVMNTEAFF.

The gene calls are TRBV19 and TRBJ1-2; tentative D call: TRBD1 (6 bases). Trimming shortened V by 7 bases and J by 3 bases, and 18 bases separated the two germline ends. CDR3 length equals 15 residues. Per germline, CDR1 LNHDA and CDR2 SQIVND (reference sequence). CDR3 amino acids: CASTPSRGRDYGYTF. The CDR3 bases are TGTGCCAGTACGCCTTCGCGGGGGCGAGACTATGGCTACACCTTC.

The chain joins TRBV6-5 to TRBJ2-5; 7 bases align to TRBD1. This CDR3 has 14 amino acids. Germline loops: CDR1 MNHEY, CDR2 SVGAGI. Trimming cost V 4 bases and J 4 bases; bases outside gene matches: 6. The CDR3 region has the DNA TGTGCCAGCAGTTCCACAGGGGCCCCAGAGACCCAGTACTTC. This codes for CASSSTGAPETQYF.

The count of this clone is one. This chain uses TRBV19 with TRBJ2-5; the match to TRBD1 covers 7 bases. This CDR3 spans 14 amino acids. Looked up from germline, CDR1 is LNHDA and CDR2 is SQIVND (reference sequence). V trimming: 5 bases; J trimming: 6 bases; junction bases outside the gene matches: 9. CDR3 in amino acids: CASSLQGEEKTQYF. The DNA for the CDR3 is TGTGCCAGTAGTCTTCAGGGGGAAGAAAAGACCCAGTACTTC.

The rearrangement uses TRBV6-5 and TRBJ1-1, with D perhaps TRBD1 (5 bases). The CDR3 sequence is 14 residues long. Between the trimmed V and J ends, which lost 6 bases and 3 bases, there was a span of 14 bases. Germline V gene lookup returns CDR1 MNHEY and CDR2 SVGAGI. The CDR3 DNA is TGTGCCAGCAGCCTCTCCAGGGAGGACACTGAAGCTTTCTTT. Translated, it gives CASSLSREDTEAFF.

The chain recombines TRBV3-1 (or the pseudogene TRBV3-2) with TRBJ2-7; tentatively, D is TRBD2 (6 bases). Germline assignment: CDR1 LGHDT and CDR2 YNNKEL (reference sequence). The germline V and J ends were trimmed by 3 bases and 9 bases, with 15 bases remaining between them. CDR3 size: 13 residues. The CDR3 is CASSQSSGTPQYV. The CDR3 nucleotides are TGTGCCAGCAGCCAGTCTTCCGGGACTCCGCAGTACGTC.

V is TRBV24-1 and J is TRBJ2-1; 7 bases fit TRBD1. Per germline, CDR1 KGHDR and CDR2 SFDVKD. CDR3 size: 15 residues. The ends lost 5 bases at V and 6 bases at J; junction bases unmatched: 9. CDR3: CATSARDSGLNEQFF. The CDR3 bases are TGTGCCACCAGTGCCCGGGACAGTGGTCTCAATGAGCAGTTCTTC.

The V call is TRBV3-1 (or the pseudogene TRBV3-2), the J call TRBJ2-7; 10 bases line up with TRBD2. The CDR3 covers 15 residues. The ends lost 1 base at V and 5 bases at J; junction bases unmatched: 5. CDR1 is LGHDT and CDR2 is YNNKEL in the germline V gene (reference sequence). The CDR3 DNA reads TGTGCCAGCAGCCAAGCAACAGCGGGAGGGGACGAGCAGTACTTC. It encodes CASSQATAGGDEQYF.

V is TRBV7-2 and J is TRBJ2-3; 8 bases align to TRBD2. The CDR3 loop spans 16 amino acids. Per the germline V gene, CDR1 is SGHTA and CDR2 is FQGNSA. The trim removed 5 bases at V and 5 bases at J, leaving 12 bases unmatched. CDR3 sequence: CASSPQGGGRVDTQYF. The CDR3 DNA is TGTGCCAGCAGCCCCCAAGGCGGGGGGAGGGTAGATACGCAGTATTTT.

The chain employs TRBV5-6 and TRBJ1-2; D perhaps matches TRBD1 (5 bases). The germline V gene has CDR1 SGHDT and CDR2 YYEEEE. The CDR3 has 12 residues. V lost 4 bases, J lost 5 bases, and 9 bases lay in between. The CDR3 reads CASSPQGYGYTF. CDR3 coding DNA: TGTGCCAGCAGCCCTCAGGGATATGGCTACACCTTC.

The chain carries TRBV1 and TRBJ1-4; the table's D call of TRBD1 was not tested on the DNA. TRBV1 is shown as a pseudogene. The CDR3 totals 15 residues. The CDR3 protein is CTSSPTGGRGEKLFF. DNA for the CDR3: TGCACCAGCAGCCCGACAGGGGGAAGAGGGGAAAAACTGTTTTTT.